Presented here are 5 T cell receptor beta chains from one specimen sequenced in a study of regulatory T cells in long-lasting Graves disease. Specified time point: persistent/refractory GD, antithyroid drugs over 5 years with positive TRAb. Researchers made the TCR library from RNA that was extracted from PBMCs. Construction of the TCR beta libraries employed iRepertoire HTBI primers in conjunction with Arm-PCR of CDR3 regions. MiXCR was run by TCRdb on the multiplex PCR reads, yielding one entry per CDR3 protein. There are roughly 500,000 distinct CDR3 sequences in the sample; approximately 23% occur only once, and less than 15% lies in the top ten. This specimen was peripheral blood mononuclear cells (PBMCs), taken when the disease was refractory, from a patient treated with antithyroid drugs. The origin of the receptors is a female donor with Graves disease.

This clonotype was seen more than once but under ten times. V gene TRBV7-9 combines with J gene TRBJ2-1; TRBD2 aligns across 9 bases. The CDR3 contains 15 residues. Germline-derived CDR1 and CDR2 are SEHNR and FQNEAQ (reference sequence). V shed 0 bases, J shed 8 bases, and the junction held 5 bases outside the gene matches. CDR3 residues: CASSLASGRTHEQFF. The CDR3 DNA reads TGTGCCAGCAGCTTAGCTAGCGGGAGAACCCATGAGCAGTTCTTC.

The J gene is TRBJ2-7, the V gene TRBV24-1; 8 bases fit TRBD1. Trimming removed 5 bases from V and 3 bases from J; junction bases left unmatched: 5. Per the germline V gene, CDR1 is KGHDR and CDR2 is SFDVKD. The CDR3 runs 14 residues. The CDR3 DNA reads as TGTGCCACCAGTGCCAGGACAGGGAACTACGAGCAGTACTTC. It yields the protein CATSARTGNYEQYF.

The V call is TRBV3-1, the J call TRBJ1-2; TRBD1 might be the D (5 bases). This CDR3 is built from 13 residues. V gave up 1 base and J gave up 8 bases, with 11 bases separating them. Germline-derived CDR1 and CDR2 are LGHDT and YNNKEL (reference sequence). CDR3: CASSQGLKGGYTF. The CDR3 bases are TGTGCCAGCAGCCAAGGCTTAAAGGGGGGCTACACCTTC.

This clonotype was recorded at least ten times. This chain uses TRBV6-1 with TRBJ2-7; 9 bases map to TRBD2. V was clipped by 6 bases and J by 5 bases; unmatched bases: 14. The germline CDR1 and CDR2 sequences are MNHNS and SASEGT. The CDR3 covers 16 residues. Here the CDR3 DNA reads TGTGCCAGCAGGACCCCCCGTAGCGGGAGAGACCACGAGCAGTACTTC. Translated, it gives CASRTPRSGRDHEQYF.

This clonotype has just a few counts. The chain uses TRBV18 and TRBJ2-7; the D gene is possibly TRBD2 (6 bases). CDR3 length: 14 residues. The germline CDR1 and CDR2 sequences are KGHSH and LQKENI. Between the trimmed V and J ends, which lost 8 bases and 0 bases, there was a span of 14 bases. CDR3 protein: CASSPTGSSYEQYF. CDR3 nucleotide sequence: TGTGCCAGCAGCCCCACCGGGAGCTCCTACGAGCAGTACTTC.